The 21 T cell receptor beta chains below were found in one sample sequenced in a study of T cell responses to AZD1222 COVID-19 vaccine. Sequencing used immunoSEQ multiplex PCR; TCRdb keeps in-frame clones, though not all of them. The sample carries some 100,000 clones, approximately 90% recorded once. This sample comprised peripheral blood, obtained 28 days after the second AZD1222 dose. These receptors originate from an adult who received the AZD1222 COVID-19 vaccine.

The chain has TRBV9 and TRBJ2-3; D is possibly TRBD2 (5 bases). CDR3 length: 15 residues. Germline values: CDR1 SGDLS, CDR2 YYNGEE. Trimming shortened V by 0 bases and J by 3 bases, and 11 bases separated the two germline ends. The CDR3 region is CASSVDEGGTDTQYF. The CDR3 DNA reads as TGTGCCAGCAGCGTAGATGAGGGTGGAACAGATACGCAGTATTTT.

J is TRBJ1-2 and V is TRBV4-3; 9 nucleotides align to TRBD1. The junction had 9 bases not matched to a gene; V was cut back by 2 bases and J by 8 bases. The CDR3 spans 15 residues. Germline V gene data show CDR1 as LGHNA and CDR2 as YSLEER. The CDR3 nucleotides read TGCGCCAGCAGCCAAAAGATGACCGGGACAGGGGGCTACACCTTC. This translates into CASSQKMTGTGGYTF.

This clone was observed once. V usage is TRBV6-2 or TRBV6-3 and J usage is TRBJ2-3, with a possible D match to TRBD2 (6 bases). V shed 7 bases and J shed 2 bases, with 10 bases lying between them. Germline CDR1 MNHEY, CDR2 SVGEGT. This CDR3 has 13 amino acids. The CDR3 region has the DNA TGTGCCAGCACCCCGGGGGACACAGATACGCAGTATTTT. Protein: CASTPGDTDTQYF.

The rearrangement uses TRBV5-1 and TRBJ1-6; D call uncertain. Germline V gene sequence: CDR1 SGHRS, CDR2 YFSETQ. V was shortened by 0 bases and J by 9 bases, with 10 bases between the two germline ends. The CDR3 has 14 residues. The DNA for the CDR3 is TGCGCCAGCAGCTTGGGTCCGCTTAGTTCACCCCTCCACTTT. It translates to CASSLGPLSSPLHF.

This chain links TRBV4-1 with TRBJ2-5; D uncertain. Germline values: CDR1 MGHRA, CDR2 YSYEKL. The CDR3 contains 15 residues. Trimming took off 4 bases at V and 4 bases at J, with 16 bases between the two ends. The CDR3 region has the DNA TGCGCCAGCAGCCCCAAATCGAACGCGGCAGAGACCCAGTACTTC. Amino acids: CASSPKSNAAETQYF.

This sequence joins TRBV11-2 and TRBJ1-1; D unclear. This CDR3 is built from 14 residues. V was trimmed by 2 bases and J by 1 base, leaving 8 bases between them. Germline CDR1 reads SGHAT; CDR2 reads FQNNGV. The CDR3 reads CASSLLLENTEAFF. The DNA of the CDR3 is TGTGCCAGCAGCTTATTGTTGGAGAACACTGAAGCTTTCTTT.

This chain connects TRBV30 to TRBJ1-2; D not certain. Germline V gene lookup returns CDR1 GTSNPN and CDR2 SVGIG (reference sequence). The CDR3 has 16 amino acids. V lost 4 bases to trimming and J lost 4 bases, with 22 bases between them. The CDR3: CAWTVRRTVGPYGYTF. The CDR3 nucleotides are TGTGCCTGGACTGTCCGTAGGACGGTCGGGCCCTATGGCTACACCTTC.

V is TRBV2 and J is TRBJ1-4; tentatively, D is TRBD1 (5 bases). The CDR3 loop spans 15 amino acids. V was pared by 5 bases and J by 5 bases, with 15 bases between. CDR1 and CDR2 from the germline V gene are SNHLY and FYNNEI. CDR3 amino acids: CASSQRQNLNEKLFF. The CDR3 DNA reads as TGTGCCAGCAGTCAACGACAGAACCTAAATGAAAAACTGTTTTTT.

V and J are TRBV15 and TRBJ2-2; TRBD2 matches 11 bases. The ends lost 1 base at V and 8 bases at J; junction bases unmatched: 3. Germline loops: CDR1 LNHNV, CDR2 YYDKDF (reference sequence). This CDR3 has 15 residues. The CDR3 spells CATSRVTSGKGELFF. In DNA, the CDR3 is TGTGCCACCAGCAGAGTGACTAGCGGGAAAGGGGAGCTGTTTTTT.

The chain's CDR3 is CASSLAGVDDEQFF. The CDR3 nucleotides read TGTGCCAGCAGTTTAGCGGGAGTTGACGATGAGCAGTTCTTC. The V gene is TRBV28, the J gene TRBJ2-1; 7 nucleotides line up with TRBD2. The CDR3 is made up of 14 amino acids. The junction had 6 bases not matched to a gene; V was cut back by 2 bases and J by 8 bases. Germline V CDR1 and CDR2: MDHEN, SYDVKM.

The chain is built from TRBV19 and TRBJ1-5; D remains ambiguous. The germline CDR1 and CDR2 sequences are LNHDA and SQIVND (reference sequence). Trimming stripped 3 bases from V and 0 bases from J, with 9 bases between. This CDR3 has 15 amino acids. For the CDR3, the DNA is TGTGCCAGTAGTATCGTACAACCTAGCAATCAGCCCCAGCATTTT. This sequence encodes CASSIVQPSNQPQHF.

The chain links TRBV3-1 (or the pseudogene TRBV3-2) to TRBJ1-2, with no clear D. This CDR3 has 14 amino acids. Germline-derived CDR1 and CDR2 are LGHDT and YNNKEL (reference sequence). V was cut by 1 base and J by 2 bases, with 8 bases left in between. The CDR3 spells CASSQVEGNYGYTF. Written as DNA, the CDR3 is TGTGCCAGCAGCCAAGTGGAAGGGAACTATGGCTACACCTTC.

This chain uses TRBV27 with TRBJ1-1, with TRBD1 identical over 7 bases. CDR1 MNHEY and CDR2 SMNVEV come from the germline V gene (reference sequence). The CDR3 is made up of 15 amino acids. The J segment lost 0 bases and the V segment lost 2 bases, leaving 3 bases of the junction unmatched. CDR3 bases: TGTGCCAGCAGTTTACAGGGACAGATGAACACTGAAGCTTTCTTT. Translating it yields CASSLQGQMNTEAFF.

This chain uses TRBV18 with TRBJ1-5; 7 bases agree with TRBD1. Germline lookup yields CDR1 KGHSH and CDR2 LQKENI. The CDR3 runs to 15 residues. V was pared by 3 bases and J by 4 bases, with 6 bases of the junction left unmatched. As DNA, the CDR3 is TGTGCCAGCTCACCCCCGGACAGGAGTAATCAGCCCCAGCATTTT. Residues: CASSPPDRSNQPQHF.

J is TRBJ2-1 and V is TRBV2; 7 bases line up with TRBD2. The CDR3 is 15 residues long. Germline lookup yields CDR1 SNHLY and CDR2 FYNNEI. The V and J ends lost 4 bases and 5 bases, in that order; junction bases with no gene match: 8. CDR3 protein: CASSVWRGSNNEQFF. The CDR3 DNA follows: TGTGCCAGCAGTGTCTGGCGGGGGAGCAACAATGAGCAGTTCTTC.

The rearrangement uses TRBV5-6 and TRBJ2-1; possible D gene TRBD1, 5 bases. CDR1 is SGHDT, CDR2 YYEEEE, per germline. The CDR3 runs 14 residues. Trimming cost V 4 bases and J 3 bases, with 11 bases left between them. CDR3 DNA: TGTGCCAGCAGCGGATGGACAAGCTACAATGAGCAGTTCTTC. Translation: CASSGWTSYNEQFF. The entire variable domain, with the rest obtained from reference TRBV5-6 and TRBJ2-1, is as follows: DAGVTQSPTHLIKTRGQQVTLRCSPKSGHDTVSWYQQALGQGPQFIFQYYEEEERQRGNFPDRFSGHQFPNYSSELNVNALLLGDSALYLCASSGWTSYNEQFFGPGTRLTVL.

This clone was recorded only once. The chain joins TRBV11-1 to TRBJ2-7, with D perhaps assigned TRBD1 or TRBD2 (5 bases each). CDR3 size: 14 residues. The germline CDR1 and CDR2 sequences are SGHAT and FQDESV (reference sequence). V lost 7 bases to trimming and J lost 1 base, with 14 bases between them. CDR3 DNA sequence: TGTGCCAGCACCCCGGGGACCTTGTCCTACGAGCAGTACTTC. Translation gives CASTPGTLSYEQYF.

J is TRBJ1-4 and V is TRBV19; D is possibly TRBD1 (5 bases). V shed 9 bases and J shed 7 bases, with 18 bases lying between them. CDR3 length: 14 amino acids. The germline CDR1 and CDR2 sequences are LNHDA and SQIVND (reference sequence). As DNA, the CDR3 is TGTGCCAGCAGTCAGACGGGGGTTGGTGAAAAACTGTTTTTT. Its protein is CASSQTGVGEKLFF.

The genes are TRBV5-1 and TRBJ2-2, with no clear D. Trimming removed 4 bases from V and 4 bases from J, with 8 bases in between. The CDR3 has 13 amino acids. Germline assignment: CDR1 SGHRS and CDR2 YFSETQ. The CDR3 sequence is CASSPPGTGELFF. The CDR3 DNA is TGCGCCAGCAGCCCCCCCGGCACCGGGGAGCTGTTTTTT.

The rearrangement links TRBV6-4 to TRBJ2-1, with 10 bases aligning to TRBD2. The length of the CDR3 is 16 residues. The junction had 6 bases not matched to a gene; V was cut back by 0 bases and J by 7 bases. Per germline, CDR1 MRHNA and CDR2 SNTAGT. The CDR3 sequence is CASSDSSGRASNEQFF. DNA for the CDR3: TGTGCCAGCAGTGACTCGAGCGGGAGGGCCAGTAATGAGCAGTTCTTC.

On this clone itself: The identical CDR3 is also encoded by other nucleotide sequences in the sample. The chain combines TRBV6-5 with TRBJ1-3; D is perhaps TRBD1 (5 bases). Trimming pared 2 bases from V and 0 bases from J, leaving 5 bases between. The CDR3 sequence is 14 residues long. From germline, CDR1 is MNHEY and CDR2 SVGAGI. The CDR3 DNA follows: TGTGCCAGCAGTTACGGGGGCTCTGGAAACACCATATATTTT. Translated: CASSYGGSGNTIYF.